The 21 T cell receptor beta chains presented below share a single source sample, sequenced in a study of cytomegalovirus exposure and HLA in healthy donors. Researchers ran the PCR with 60 Vbeta and 13 Jbeta primers. TCRdb's table, derived via immunoSEQ multiplex PCR, lists solely in-frame clones and lacks some. Here the sample spans under 200,000 clones, around 79% being singletons. Material: PBMCs. These receptors originate from a male donor in good health and CMV-seropositive.

This clone was recorded a few times. The chain joins TRBV2 to TRBJ2-5; TRBD2 agrees at 8 bases. The V segment lost 9 bases and the J segment 5 bases; nucleotides outside the gene matches: 8. Germline assignment: CDR1 SNHLY and CDR2 FYNNEI. The CDR3 is made up of 13 amino acids. The CDR3 nucleotides are TGTGCCAGTCGACTAGCGCCCTGGGAGACCCAGTACTTC. Translation: CASRLAPWETQYF. Full variable domain (missing parts from reference TRBV2 and TRBJ2-5): EPEVTQTPSHQVTQMGQEVILRCVPISNHLYFYWYRQILGQKVEFLVSFYNNEISEKSEIFDDQFSVERPDGSNFTLKIRSTKLEDSAMYFCASRLAPWETQYFGPGTRLLVL.

This clone showed up just a few times. The CDR3, as DNA: TGTGCCAGCAGTGAGTGGGAGACAGGGGGCTACGAGCAGTACTTC. Residues: CASSEWETGGYEQYF. This chain uses TRBV6-1 with TRBJ2-7, with TRBD1 matching over 9 bases. The CDR3 runs 15 residues. Germline assignment: CDR1 MNHNS and CDR2 SASEGT. Trimming cost V 3 bases and J 3 bases; bases outside gene matches: 6.

V and J are TRBV1 and TRBJ1-1. TRBV1 constitutes a pseudogene. This CDR3 contains 15 residues. In DNA, the CDR3 is TGCACCAGCAGCCGCTCCTGCCGGGGGTACACTGAAGCTTTCTTT. As protein: CTSSRSCRGYTEAFF.

The V call is TRBV12-5, the J call TRBJ2-7; 7 bases fit TRBD1. Germline assignment: CDR1 LGHNT and CDR2 FRNRAP. After removal of 6 bases from V and 2 bases from J, the junction contained 7 bases not matched to a gene. The CDR3 sequence is 14 residues long. CDR3: CASGNSTGPYEQYF. The CDR3 region has the DNA TGTGCTAGTGGAAACTCGACAGGGCCCTACGAGCAGTACTTC.

J is TRBJ1-2 and V is TRBV6-1; 9 nucleotides line up with TRBD1. Unmatched junction bases numbered 5, after V lost 6 bases and J lost 3 bases. The CDR3 has 14 residues. Germline V gene data show CDR1 as MNHNS and CDR2 as SASEGT. The CDR3 DNA reads TGTGCCAGCAGAACAGGGGGCGCCGACTATGGCTACACCTTC. Translating it yields CASRTGGADYGYTF.

Note on this clone: A read error may account for a junction end that differs from germline. CDR3 in DNA: TGTTCCAGCAGCTTCTCTAATACTGAAGCTTTCTTT. Protein sequence: CSSSFSNTEAFF. The V call is TRBV7-9, the J call TRBJ1-1, with D uncertain. There are 12 residues in the CDR3. Germline loops: CDR1 SEHNR, CDR2 FQNEAQ (reference sequence). The full variable domain, in which reference TRBV7-9 and TRBJ1-1 provide the parts outside the CDR3, is DTGVSQNPRHKITKRGQNVTFRCDPISEHNRLYWYRQTLGQGPEFLTYFQNEAQLEKSRLLSDRFSAERPKGSFSTLEIQRTEQGDSAMYLCSSSFSNTEAFFGQGTRLTVV.

In nucleotides, the CDR3 is TGTGCCAGCAGCCTTCGAAAAGAAGGGGACAGGGTCATCTATGGCTACACCTTC. It codes for CASSLRKEGDRVIYGYTF. The rearrangement uses TRBV14 and TRBJ1-2, with 9 positions matching TRBD1. Germline V gene lookup returns CDR1 SGHDN and CDR2 FVKESK. The CDR3 spans 18 residues. V was clipped by 4 bases and J by 4 bases; unmatched bases: 16.

The V gene is TRBV29-1, the J gene TRBJ2-7; 8 bases match TRBD2. Germline lookup yields CDR1 SQVTM and CDR2 ANQGSEA. J lost 7 bases, V lost 4 bases, and 9 bases had no gene match. The CDR3 is 13 residues long. CDR3 loop: CSVGTGGPREQYF. The CDR3 DNA reads TGCAGCGTTGGGACGGGGGGGCCTCGGGAGCAGTACTTC.

The V and J genes are TRBV19 and TRBJ1-1; 10 bases fit TRBD1. Germline-derived CDR1 and CDR2 are LNHDA and SQIVND (reference sequence). V shed 5 bases, J shed 5 bases, and the junction held 5 bases outside the gene matches. This CDR3 is built from 14 residues. CDR3 protein: CASSSTGGRTEAFF. DNA for the CDR3: TGTGCCAGTAGTTCGACAGGGGGCCGGACTGAAGCTTTCTTT.

This clone was recorded once. The chain joins TRBV11-3 to TRBJ2-2; TRBD1 matches at 7 bases. This CDR3 has 14 residues. CDR1 and CDR2 from the germline V gene are SGHNT and YENEEA. V gave up 3 bases and J gave up 3 bases; unmatched junction bases: 1. CDR3 region: CASSFQGDTGELFF. In nucleotides, the CDR3 is TGTGCCAGCAGCTTTCAGGGGGACACCGGGGAGCTGTTTTTT.

Only a few counts were recorded for this clone. The V call is TRBV2, the J call TRBJ1-3; 10 nucleotides align to TRBD1. The junction had 5 bases not matched to a gene; V was cut back by 6 bases and J by 0 bases. The CDR3 sequence is 16 residues long. Germline CDR1 SNHLY, CDR2 FYNNEI. CDR3 nucleotides: TGTGCCAGCAGCGCCGGGACAGGGGTCTCTGGAAACACCATATATTTT. Translated, it gives CASSAGTGVSGNTIYF.

Only a few counts were recorded for this clone. The rearrangement joins TRBV19 to TRBJ1-1; TRBD1 matches at 11 bases. The CDR3 totals 14 residues. After removal of 7 bases from V and 11 bases from J, the junction contained 12 bases not matched to a gene. Per the germline V gene, CDR1 is LNHDA and CDR2 is SQIVND (reference sequence). CDR3 in amino acids: CASTQRTGGLGAFF. In DNA, the CDR3 is TGTGCCAGTACCCAACGGACAGGGGGCTTAGGGGCTTTCTTT.

This clone was recorded a few times. This sequence joins TRBV4-2 and TRBJ1-2; D remains ambiguous. The germline V gene has CDR1 LGHNA and CDR2 YNFKEQ. The V gene lost 0 bases and the J gene lost 6 bases, with 11 bases spanning the gap. The CDR3 has 14 amino acids. The DNA for the CDR3 is TGTGCCAGCAGCCAAGATTCTACGCCGGATGGCTACACCTTC. The encoded protein is CASSQDSTPDGYTF.

The chain employs TRBV2 and TRBJ2-1; 11 nucleotides line up with TRBD2. The CDR3 has 12 amino acids. Germline V gives CDR1 SNHLY, CDR2 FYNNEI. Trimming took 6 bases from V and 10 from J; bases not matched to a gene: 2. CDR3 bases: TGTGCCAGCAGCCGACTAGCGGGGGAGCAGTTCTTC. It yields the protein CASSRLAGEQFF.

This chain joins TRBV5-1 and TRBJ1-1; D is undetermined. V lost 1 base to trimming and J lost 10 bases, with 14 bases between them. The CDR3 is made up of 13 amino acids. Germline V gene lookup returns CDR1 SGHRS and CDR2 YFSETQ. Here the CDR3 DNA reads TGCGCCAGCAGCTTGAACCCGCCAGAAGTAGCTTTCTTT. Translated, it gives CASSLNPPEVAFF. The full variable domain, its missing parts supplied by reference TRBV5-1 and TRBJ1-1, is KAGVTQTPRYLIKTRGQQVTLSCSPISGHRSVSWYQQTPGQGLQFLFEYFSETQRNKGNFPGRFSGRQFSNSRSEMNVSTLELGDSALYLCASSLNPPEVAFFGQGTRLTVV.

The rearrangement joins TRBV19 to TRBJ1-4, with a weak D call TRBD1 (6 bases). The CDR3 length is 15 residues. Per the germline V gene, CDR1 is LNHDA and CDR2 is SQIVND (reference sequence). V shed 5 bases and J shed 8 bases, with 18 bases lying between them. The DNA of the CDR3 is TGTGCCAGTAGTGCTTCCACAGGGTTAGGAGAAAAACTGTTTTTT. Encoded protein: CASSASTGLGEKLFF.

This clone came up once. The chain carries TRBV14 and TRBJ1-2, with D hard to call. The CDR3 totals 13 residues. V lost 1 base and J lost 5, with 8 bases in between. From germline, CDR1 is SGHDN and CDR2 FVKESK. CDR3 loop: CASSQGLSYGYTF. CDR3 nucleotide sequence: TGTGCCAGCAGCCAAGGACTGTCGTATGGCTACACCTTC.

The chain joins TRBV5-1 to TRBJ2-7; a weak D match, TRBD1 (5 bases). Trimming removed 4 bases at V and 3 bases at J, with 14 bases between. The germline CDR1 and CDR2 sequences are SGHRS and YFSETQ. The CDR3 extends over 14 amino acids. The CDR3 loop is CASSLQGFGYEQYF. The CDR3 DNA follows: TGCGCCAGCAGCCTGCAGGGTTTCGGCTACGAGCAGTACTTC. Supplemented by reference TRBV5-1 and TRBJ2-7, the full variable domain reads KAGVTQTPRYLIKTRGQQVTLSCSPISGHRSVSWYQQTPGQGLQFLFEYFSETQRNKGNFPGRFSGRQFSNSRSEMNVSTLELGDSALYLCASSLQGFGYEQYFGPGTRLTVT.

This clone came up once. The rearrangement links TRBV5-1 to TRBJ2-7; maybe TRBD1 (6 bases). Germline V gives CDR1 SGHRS, CDR2 YFSETQ. V was cut by 3 bases and J by 4 bases, with 11 bases left in between. The CDR3 contains 13 residues. The CDR3 bases are TGCGCCAGCAGCTCAAGTACAGGGTACGAGCAGTACTTC. It is translated as CASSSSTGYEQYF.

As concerns this clone: One end of the junction is discordant with germline, which a read error may explain. CDR3 amino acids: CSSSLYTGELFF. In DNA, the CDR3 is TGTTCCAGCAGCTTATATACCGGGGAGCTGTTTTTT. This sequence joins TRBV7-9 and TRBJ2-2; D is ambiguous. The CDR3 loop spans 12 amino acids. CDR1 SEHNR and CDR2 FQNEAQ come from the germline V gene (reference sequence).

The chain uses TRBV19 and TRBJ2-7; TRBD1 matches at 7 bases. V was pared by 4 bases and J by 1 base, with 4 bases of the junction left unmatched. The CDR3 is 14 amino acids. Germline CDR1 LNHDA, CDR2 SQIVND (reference sequence). CDR3 nucleotides: TGTGCCAGTAGTAGACGACAGGGATCCTACGAGCAGTACTTC. This translates into CASSRRQGSYEQYF.